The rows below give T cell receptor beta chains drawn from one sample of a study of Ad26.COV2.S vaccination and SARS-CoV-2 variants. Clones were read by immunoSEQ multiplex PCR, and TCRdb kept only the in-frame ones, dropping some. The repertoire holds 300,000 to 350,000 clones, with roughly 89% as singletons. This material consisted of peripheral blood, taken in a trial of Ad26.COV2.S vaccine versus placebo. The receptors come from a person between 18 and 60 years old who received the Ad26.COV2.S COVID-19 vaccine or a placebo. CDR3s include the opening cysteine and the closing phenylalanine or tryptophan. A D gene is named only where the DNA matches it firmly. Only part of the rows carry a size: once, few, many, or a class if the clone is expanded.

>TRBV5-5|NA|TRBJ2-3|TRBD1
TGTGCCAGCAGCTTGGAGCAGGGGGCAGCAGATACGCAGTATTTT
CASSLEQGAADTQYF
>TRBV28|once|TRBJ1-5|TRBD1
TGTGCCAGCAGTTCCCCACAGGGGCCTGGGGCCCAGCATTTT
CASSSPQGPGAQHF
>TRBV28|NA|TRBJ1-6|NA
TGTGCCAGCAAGATGGGAACAGTTAATTCACCCCTCCACTTT
CASKMGTVNSPLHF
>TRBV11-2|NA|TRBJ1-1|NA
TGTGCCAGCAGCCTCAACATACACACTGAAGCTTTCTTT
CASSLNIHTEAFF
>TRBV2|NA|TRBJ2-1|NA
TGTGCCAGCAGCGAATGGGGGGCGGAGACCTACAATGAGCAGTTCTTC
CASSEWGAETYNEQFF
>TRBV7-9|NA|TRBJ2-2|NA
TGTGCCAGCAGCTTTGCTGGCGGGGAGCTGTTTTTT
CASSFAGGELFF
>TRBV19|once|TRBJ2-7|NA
TGTGCCAGTAGTATCGGTGGGACCTACGGCTACGAGCAGTACTTC
CASSIGGTYGYEQYF
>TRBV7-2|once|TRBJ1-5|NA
TGTGCCAGCAGCTTAGCCCCAGCTAGCAATCAGCCCCAGCATTTT
CASSLAPASNQPQHF
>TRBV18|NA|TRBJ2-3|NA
TGTGCCAGCTCGTACACAGATACGCAGTATTTT
CASSYTDTQYF
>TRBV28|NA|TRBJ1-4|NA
TGTGCCAGCAGTTTATTTATGGGGGGTAATGAAAAACTGTTTTTT
CASSLFMGGNEKLFF
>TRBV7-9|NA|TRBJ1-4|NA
TGTGCCAGCAGCTCCGTCCCGGGGGGGCTTACTGAAAAACTGTTTTTT
CASSSVPGGLTEKLFF
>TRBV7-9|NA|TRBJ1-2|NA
TGTGCCAGCAGCCAGAGGGAGGACTCCTATGGCTACACCTTC
CASSQREDSYGYTF
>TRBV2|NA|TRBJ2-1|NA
TGTGCCAGCAGTGAAGAGGTCCAGGGTGAGCAGTTCTTC
CASSEEVQGEQFF
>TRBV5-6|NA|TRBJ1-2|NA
TGTGCCAGCAGTAGAGACCGTTCTAACTATGGCTACACCTTC
CASSRDRSNYGYTF
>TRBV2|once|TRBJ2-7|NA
TGTGCCAGCAGGCTTAGCTTTAATACCTACGAGCAGTACTTC
CASRLSFNTYEQYF
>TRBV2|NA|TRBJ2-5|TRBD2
TGTGCCAGCAGTGAATACCCCCTAGCGGGGGGGCACGAGACCCAGTACTTC
CASSEYPLAGGHETQYF
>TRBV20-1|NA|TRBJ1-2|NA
TGCAGTGCTGCCTCGCCTCGCTACACCTTC
CSAASPRYTF
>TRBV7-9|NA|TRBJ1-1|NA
TGTGCCAGCAGCCAGAGACAGGACACTGAAGCTTTCTTT
CASSQRQDTEAFF
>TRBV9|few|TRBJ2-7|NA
TGTGCCAGCAGCCGTACCGGAAGTGAATACGAGCAGTACTTC
CASSRTGSEYEQYF
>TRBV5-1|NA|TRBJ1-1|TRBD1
TGCGCCAGCAGCTTGAAGGGACAGGGGTTGAACACTGAAGCTTTCTTT
CASSLKGQGLNTEAFF
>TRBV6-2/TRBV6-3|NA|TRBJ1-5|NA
TGTGCCAGCAGTTACTATAGCAATCAGCCCCAGCATTTT
CASSYYSNQPQHF
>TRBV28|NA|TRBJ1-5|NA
TGTGCCAGCGCTACCCCGGGGGCAGCATCTAGCAATCAGCCCCAGCATTTT
CASATPGAASSNQPQHF
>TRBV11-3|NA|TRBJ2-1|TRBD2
TGTGCCAGCAGCTCCGGGACTAGCGGGGCGCCAGGCAATGAGCAGTTCTTC
CASSSGTSGAPGNEQFF
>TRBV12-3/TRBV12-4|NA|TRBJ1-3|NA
TGTGCCAGCAGTTCACAGGTTTCAAACACCATATATTTT
CASSSQVSNTIYF
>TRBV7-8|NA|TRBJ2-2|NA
TGTGCCAGCAGCTTAAGGGGCGGGGAGCTGTTTTTT
CASSLRGGELFF
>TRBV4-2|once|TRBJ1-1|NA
TGTGCCAGCAGCCAAGATGGGGCAGCGAACACTGAAGCTTTCTTT
CASSQDGAANTEAFF
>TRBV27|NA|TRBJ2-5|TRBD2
TGTGCCAGCAGTTCGGGACTAGCGGGAGTTAAGACCCAGTACTTC
CASSSGLAGVKTQYF
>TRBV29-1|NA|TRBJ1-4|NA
TGCAGCGTTGGAAGAAATGAAAAACTGTTTTTT
CSVGRNEKLFF
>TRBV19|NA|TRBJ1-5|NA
TGTGCCAGTAGTATGGATCCCAGGGCCGGTGGGAGCAATCAGCCCCAGCATTTT
CASSMDPRAGGSNQPQHF
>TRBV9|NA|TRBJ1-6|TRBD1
TGTGCCAGCAGCGTTTCCGGGACAGGAAATTCACCCCTCCACTTT
CASSVSGTGNSPLHF
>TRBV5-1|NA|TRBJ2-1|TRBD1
TGCGCCAGCAGTACCGGGACAGAGGGTTCCAATGAGCAGTTCTTC
CASSTGTEGSNEQFF
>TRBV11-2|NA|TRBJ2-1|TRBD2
TGTGCCAGCAGCCGCGGACTAGTAAATGAGCAGTTCTTC
CASSRGLVNEQFF
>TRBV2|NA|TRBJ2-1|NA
TGTGCCAGCAGTGACTGGGGTGGCTCCTACAATGAGCAGTTCTTC
CASSDWGGSYNEQFF
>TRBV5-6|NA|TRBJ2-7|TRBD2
TGTGCCAGCAGCTTGGGACTAGCGGCCTCCTACGAGCAGTACTTC
CASSLGLAASYEQYF
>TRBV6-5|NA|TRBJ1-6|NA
TGTGCCAGCAGTTGGCAGAGCTCCTATAATTCACCCCTCCACTTT
CASSWQSSYNSPLHF
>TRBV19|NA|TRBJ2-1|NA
TGTGCCAGTAGTAGCGAGGGCCGGGGAGGTCAGTTCTTC
CASSSEGRGGQFF
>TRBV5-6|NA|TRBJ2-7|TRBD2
TGTGCCAGCAGCTTGGCCACGGGACTAGCGGTGTACGAGCAGTACTTC
CASSLATGLAVYEQYF
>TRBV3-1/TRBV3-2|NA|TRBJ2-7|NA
TGTGCCAGCAGCCAAGGCCTGGACCAGCAGTACTTC
CASSQGLDQQYF
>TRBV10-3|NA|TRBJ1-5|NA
TGTGCCATCAGTGACGAGATCGGGGATCAGCCCCAGCATTTT
CAISDEIGDQPQHF
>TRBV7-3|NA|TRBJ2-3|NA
TGTGCCAGCAGCTTATCCGGGGGCACAGATACGCAGTATTTT
CASSLSGGTDTQYF
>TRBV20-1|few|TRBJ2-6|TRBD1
TGCAGTGCAAGTGACAGGGGAATGTCTGGGGCCAACGTCCTGACTTTC
CSASDRGMSGANVLTF